Included here is one TCR beta chain sequence, with context. This entry is derived from a study of shared clonotypes between healthy human individuals. Some clones are missing from TCRdb's copy, which holds only in-frame ones; the method was immunoSEQ multiplex PCR. This table holds 500,000 to 650,000 clones, around 77% found once. Germline V gives CDR1 MNHNS, CDR2 SASEGT. V was clipped by 7 bases and J by 7 bases, with 14 bases between them. This CDR3 is built from 13 residues. The TCR originated in a middle-aged woman in good health. Some clones in this sample may be carry-over from other donors' samples. The specimen sequenced was PBMCs. This chain links TRBV6-1 with TRBJ1-5; no clear D gene. This CDR3 is CASNPRVGQPQHF. CDR3 nucleotide sequence: TGTGCCAGCAACCCCCGTGTAGGCCAGCCCCAGCATTTT.